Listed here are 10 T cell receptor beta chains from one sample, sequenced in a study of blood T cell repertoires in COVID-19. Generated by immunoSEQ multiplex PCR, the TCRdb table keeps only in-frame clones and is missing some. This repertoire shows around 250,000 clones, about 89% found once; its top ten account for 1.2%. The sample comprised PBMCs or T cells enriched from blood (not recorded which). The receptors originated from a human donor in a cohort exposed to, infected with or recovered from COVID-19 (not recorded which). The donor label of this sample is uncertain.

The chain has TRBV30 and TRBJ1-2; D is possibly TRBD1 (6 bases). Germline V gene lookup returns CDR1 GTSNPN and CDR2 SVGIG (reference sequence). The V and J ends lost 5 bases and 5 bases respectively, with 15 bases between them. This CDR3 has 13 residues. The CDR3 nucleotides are TGTGCCTGGGCGCCAGGGGCCCTTTATGGCTACACCTTC. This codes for CAWAPGALYGYTF.

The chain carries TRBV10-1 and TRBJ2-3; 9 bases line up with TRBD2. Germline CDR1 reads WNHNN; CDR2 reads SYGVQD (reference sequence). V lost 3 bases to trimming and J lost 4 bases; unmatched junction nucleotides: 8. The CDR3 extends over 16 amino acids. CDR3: CASSEGTSRPSDTQYF. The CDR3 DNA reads TGCGCCAGCAGTGAAGGGACTAGCCGGCCGTCAGATACGCAGTATTTT.

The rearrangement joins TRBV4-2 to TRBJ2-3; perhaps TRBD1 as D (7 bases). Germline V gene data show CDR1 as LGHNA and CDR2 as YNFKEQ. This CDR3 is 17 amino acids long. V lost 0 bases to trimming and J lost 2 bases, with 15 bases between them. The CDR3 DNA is TGTGCCAGCAGCCAAGATCAGGCGGGACAGTCCACAGATACGCAGTATTTT. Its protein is CASSQDQAGQSTDTQYF.

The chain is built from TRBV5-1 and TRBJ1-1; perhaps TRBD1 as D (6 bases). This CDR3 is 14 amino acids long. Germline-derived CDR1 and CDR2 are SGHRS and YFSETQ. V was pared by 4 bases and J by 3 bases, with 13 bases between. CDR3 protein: CASSLTGGDTEAFF. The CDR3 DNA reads TGCGCCAGCAGCCTGACAGGTGGTGACACTGAAGCTTTCTTT.

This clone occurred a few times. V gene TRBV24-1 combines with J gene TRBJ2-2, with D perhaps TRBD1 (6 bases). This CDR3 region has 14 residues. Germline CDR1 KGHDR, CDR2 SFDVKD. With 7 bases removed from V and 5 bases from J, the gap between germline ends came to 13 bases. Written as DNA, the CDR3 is TGTGCCACCAGAGGACAGAGAACTACCGGGGAGCTGTTTTTT. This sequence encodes CATRGQRTTGELFF.

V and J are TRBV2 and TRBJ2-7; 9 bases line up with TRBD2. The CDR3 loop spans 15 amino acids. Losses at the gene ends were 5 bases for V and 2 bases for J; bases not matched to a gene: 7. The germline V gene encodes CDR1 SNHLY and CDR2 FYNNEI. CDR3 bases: TGTGCCAGCAGTCCGGCCGCGGGGGGGCCCTACGAGCAGTACTTC. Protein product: CASSPAAGGPYEQYF.

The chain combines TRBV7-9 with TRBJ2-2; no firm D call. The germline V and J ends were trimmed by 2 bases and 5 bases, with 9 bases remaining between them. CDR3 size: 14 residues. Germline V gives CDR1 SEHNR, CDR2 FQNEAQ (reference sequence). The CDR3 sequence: CASSLPLRTGELFF. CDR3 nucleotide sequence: TGTGCCAGCAGCTTACCCCTCCGGACCGGGGAGCTGTTTTTT. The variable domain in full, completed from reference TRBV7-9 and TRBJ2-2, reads DTGVSQNPRHKITKRGQNVTFRCDPISEHNRLYWYRQTLGQGPEFLTYFQNEAQLEKSRLLSDRFSAERPKGSFSTLEIQRTEQGDSAMYLCASSLPLRTGELFFGEGSRLTVL.

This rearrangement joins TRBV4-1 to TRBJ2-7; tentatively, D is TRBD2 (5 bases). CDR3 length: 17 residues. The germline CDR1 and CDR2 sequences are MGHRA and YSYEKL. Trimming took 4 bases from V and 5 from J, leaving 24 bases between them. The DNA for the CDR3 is TGCGCCAGCAGCCCGTCAGGCCTGGCGGGCCTGAGGAACGAGCAGTACTTC. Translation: CASSPSGLAGLRNEQYF.

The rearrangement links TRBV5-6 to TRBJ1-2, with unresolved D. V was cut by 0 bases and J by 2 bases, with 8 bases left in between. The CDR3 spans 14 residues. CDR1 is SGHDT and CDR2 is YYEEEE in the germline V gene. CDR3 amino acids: CASSLVQPNYGYTF. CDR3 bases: TGTGCCAGCAGCTTGGTACAGCCGAACTATGGCTACACCTTC.

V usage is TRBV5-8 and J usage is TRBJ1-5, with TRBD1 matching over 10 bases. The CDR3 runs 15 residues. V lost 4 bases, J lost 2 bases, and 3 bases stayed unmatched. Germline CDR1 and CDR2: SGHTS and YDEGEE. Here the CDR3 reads CASSGGTGGNQPQHF. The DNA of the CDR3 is TGTGCCAGCAGCGGGGGGACAGGGGGCAATCAGCCCCAGCATTTT.